This TCR beta chain was sequenced in a study of lung T cells in sarcoidosis with Löfgren's syndrome. About the study: Sarcoidosis features CD4+ T cell accumulation in bronchoalveolar lavage fluid. Löfgren's syndrome patients were the main repertoire analysis focus.

This clonotype has at least ten counts. Its matching antigen is unknown. TCRdb re-called the reads through MiXCR, storing one row per CDR3 protein. The sample includes 7,000 to 9,000 distinct CDR3 sequences, around 21% of them seen just once. Study-level results: Shared TRAV12-1 and TRBV2 CDR3 motifs across Löfgren's syndrome patients reportedly suggested public CD4+ TCRs.

V lost 0 bases, J lost 1 base, and 4 bases stayed unmatched. This CDR3 spans 17 amino acids. Germline assignment: CDR1 DFQATT and CDR2 SNEGSKA (reference sequence). Sequenced sample: CD4+ T cells from bronchoalveolar lavage fluid. The TCR originated in a human donor with sarcoidosis (Löfgren's syndrome or another form), or a control subject (not recorded which). The chain uses TRBV20-1 and TRBJ1-3; 12 bases line up with TRBD1. CDR3 DNA sequence: TGCAGTGCTAGAGATCGGGACAGGGGGCGATCTGGAAACACCATATATTTT. Amino acids: CSARDRDRGRSGNTIYF.